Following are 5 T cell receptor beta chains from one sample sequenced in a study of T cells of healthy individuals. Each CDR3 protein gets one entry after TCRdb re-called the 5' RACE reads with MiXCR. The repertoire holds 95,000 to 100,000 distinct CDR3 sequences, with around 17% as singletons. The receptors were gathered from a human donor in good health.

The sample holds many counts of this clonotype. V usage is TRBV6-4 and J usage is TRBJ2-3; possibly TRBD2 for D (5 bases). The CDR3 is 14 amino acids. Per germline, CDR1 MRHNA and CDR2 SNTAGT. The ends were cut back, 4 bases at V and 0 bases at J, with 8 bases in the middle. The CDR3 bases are TGTGCCAGCAGTGCTGGCGGGAGCACAGATACGCAGTATTTT. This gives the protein CASSAGGSTDTQYF.

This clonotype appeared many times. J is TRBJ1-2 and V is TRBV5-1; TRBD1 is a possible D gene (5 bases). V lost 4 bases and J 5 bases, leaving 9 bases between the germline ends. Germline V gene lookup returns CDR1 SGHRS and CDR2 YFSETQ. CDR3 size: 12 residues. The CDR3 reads CASSIDRYGYTF. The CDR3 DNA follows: TGCGCCAGCAGCATAGACAGATATGGCTACACCTTC.

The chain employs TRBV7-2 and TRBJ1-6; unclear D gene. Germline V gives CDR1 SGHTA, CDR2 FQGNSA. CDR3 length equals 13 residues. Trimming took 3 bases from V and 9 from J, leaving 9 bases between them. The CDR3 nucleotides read TGTGCCAGCAGCTTGGATCCAAGTTCACCCCTCCACTTT. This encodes CASSLDPSSPLHF.

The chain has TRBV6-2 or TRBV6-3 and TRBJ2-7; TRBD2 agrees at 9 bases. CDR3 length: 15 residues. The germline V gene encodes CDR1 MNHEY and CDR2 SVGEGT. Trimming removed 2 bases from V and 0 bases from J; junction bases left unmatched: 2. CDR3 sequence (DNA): TGTGCCAGCAGTTACGGACTAGCGAACTCCTACGAGCAGTACTTC. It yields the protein CASSYGLANSYEQYF.

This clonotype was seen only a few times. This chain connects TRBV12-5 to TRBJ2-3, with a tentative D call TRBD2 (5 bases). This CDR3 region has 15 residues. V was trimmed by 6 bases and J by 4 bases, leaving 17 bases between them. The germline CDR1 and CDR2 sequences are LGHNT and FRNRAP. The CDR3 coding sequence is TGTGCTAGTGGCCGCCCGGAGTCGGACTCAGATACGCAGTATTTT. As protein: CASGRPESDSDTQYF. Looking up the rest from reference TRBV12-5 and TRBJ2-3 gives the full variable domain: DARVTQTPRHKVTEMGQEVTMRCQPILGHNTVFWYRQTMMQGLELLAYFRNRAPLDDSGMPKDRFSAEMPDATLATLKIQPSEPRDSAVYFCASGRPESDSDTQYFGPGTRLTVL.